The text below deals with one T cell receptor (beta chain). This sample was included in a study of blood T cell repertoires in COVID-19. Study summary: The United States, Italy and Spain provided the acute and convalescent COVID-19 samples. Nucleic acid was either cDNA or gDNA, and it came from T cells, B-cell-depleted T cells, or PBMCs.

Looked up from germline, CDR1 is GTSNPN and CDR2 is SVGIG (reference sequence). This CDR3 contains 12 residues. The trim removed 8 bases at V and 6 bases at J, leaving 8 bases unmatched. Study processing details: Reference gene primers were amplified, and this amplification served to estimate nucleated cell counts. Libraries were prepared by immunoSEQ multiplex PCR; TCRdb keeps only in-frame clonotypes and omits some of them. Clone size and the V and J calls come from that table; the DNA yielded D and trimming. The sample comprises 250,000 to 350,000 clones, about nine tenths of which are singletons, and 0.85% to 0.95% rests with the top ten.

The TCR comes from a woman aged 40 to 49 who had recovered from COVID-19. The sample comprised peripheral blood. This rearrangement joins TRBV30 to TRBJ1-1, with 8 bases identical to TRBD1. The CDR3 DNA follows: TGTGCCAGAACCCAGGGGGCTTCTGAAGCTTTCTTT. It is translated as CARTQGASEAFF.